The 4 T cell receptor beta chains given below trace back to one sample, sequenced in a study of tumor and adjacent non-tumor tissue in lung cancer. A modified ARM-PCR protocol with three rounds of nested PCR amplified TCRbeta. MiXCR was run by TCRdb on the multiplex PCR reads, yielding one entry per CDR3 protein. The data contain more than 75,000 distinct CDR3 sequences, about 80% of them singletons. This sample's RNA came from whole unsorted tissue. This non-tumor lung sample came from over 3 cm beyond the tumor edge. The specimen was distant non-tumor lung tissue. These receptors were taken from a man in his 60s with small cell lung cancer.

As concerns this clonotype: The junction departs from germline at one end; a sequencing error may be responsible. This rearrangement joins TRBV12-3 or TRBV12-4 to TRBJ1-6, with D unclear. The CDR3 has 15 residues. DNA for the CDR3: TGTGCCAGCAGTTCAGGCGGGAACACGGGTTCACTCCTCCACTTT. Residues: CASSSGGNTGSLLHF.

Here the CDR3 reads CPSTEGGSPNEQYV. The CDR3 coding sequence is TGCCCCAGTACTGAAGGAGGGAGCCCTAACGAGCAGTACGTC. The chain links TRBV10-1 to TRBJ2-7; D possibly corresponds to TRBD2 (6 bases). Germline CDR1 WNHNN, CDR2 SYGVQD (reference sequence). The CDR3 covers 14 residues.

This clonotype was recorded only once. The V gene is TRBV12-3 or TRBV12-4, the J gene TRBJ2-5; unclear D gene. The V gene lost 7 bases and the J gene lost 5 bases, with 14 bases spanning the gap. This CDR3 is 13 amino acids long. As DNA, the CDR3 is TGTGCCAGCAATTCTCAATCAAGGGAGACCCAGTACTTC. It is translated as CASNSQSRETQYF.

As concerns this clonotype: Possible read error: a much larger clone is one base away. No DNA is shown, since the ends of the CDR3 on it are uncertain; the CDR3 is the one TCRdb lists. CDR3 residues: CSVASGISYGHYF. V usage is TRBV29-1 and J usage is TRBJ2-7; the table's TRBD2 call for D was not verified on the DNA. From germline, CDR1 is SQVTM and CDR2 ANQGSEA. The CDR3 has 13 amino acids, counting both end residues.